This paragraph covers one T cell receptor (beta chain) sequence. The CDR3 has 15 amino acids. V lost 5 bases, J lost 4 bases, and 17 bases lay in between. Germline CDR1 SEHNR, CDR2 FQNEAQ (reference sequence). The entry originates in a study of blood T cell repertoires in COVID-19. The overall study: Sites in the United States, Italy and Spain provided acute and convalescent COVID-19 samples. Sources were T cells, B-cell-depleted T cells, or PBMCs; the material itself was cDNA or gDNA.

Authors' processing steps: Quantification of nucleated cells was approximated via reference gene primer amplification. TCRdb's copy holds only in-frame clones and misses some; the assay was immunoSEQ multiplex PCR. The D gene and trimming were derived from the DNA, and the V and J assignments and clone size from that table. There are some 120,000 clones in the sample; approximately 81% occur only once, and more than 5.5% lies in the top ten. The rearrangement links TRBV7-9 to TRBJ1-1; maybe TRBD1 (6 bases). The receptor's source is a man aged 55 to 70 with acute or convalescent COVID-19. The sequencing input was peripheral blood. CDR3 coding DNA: TGTGCCAGCAGCCGATCTACCAGGGGAGCCACTGAAGCTTTCTTT. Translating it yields CASSRSTRGATEAFF.